A single sample is the source of the 19 T cell receptor beta chains below, sequenced in a study of control samples from healthy donors and cancer patients. Produced via immunoSEQ multiplex PCR; TCRdb's table is partial and in-frame only. This table has 80,000 or so clones, less than 95% appearing once. Sequencing used blood. These receptors all come from a woman aged 40 to 49 in good health.

V gene TRBV27 combines with J gene TRBJ1-6, with D unresolved. The CDR3 is 15 amino acids. V gave up 2 bases and J gave up 6 bases, with 11 bases separating them. Germline values: CDR1 MNHEY, CDR2 SMNVEV (reference sequence). This CDR3 is CASSLRRGSNSPLHF. CDR3 sequence (DNA): TGTGCCAGCAGTTTAAGGCGGGGATCTAATTCACCCCTCCACTTT.

This chain uses TRBV7-9 with TRBJ1-1; no definite D call. V was trimmed by 5 bases and J by 8 bases, leaving 21 bases between them. The CDR3 totals 15 residues. Germline V gene lookup returns CDR1 SEHNR and CDR2 FQNEAQ (reference sequence). The chain's CDR3 is CASSPGIRAGDEAFF. The CDR3 region has the DNA TGTGCCAGCAGCCCTGGAATTCGGGCGGGAGACGAAGCTTTCTTT.

V gene TRBV3-1 (or the pseudogene TRBV3-2) combines with J gene TRBJ2-5, with TRBD2 matching over 8 bases. V was pared by 2 bases and J by 2 bases, with 10 bases of the junction left unmatched. This CDR3 spans 17 amino acids. CDR1 is LGHDT and CDR2 is YNNKEL in the germline V gene (reference sequence). The CDR3 DNA follows: TGTGCCAGCAGCCAAACCCACGAGCGGGGGCCACAAGAGACCCAGTACTTC. Translating it yields CASSQTHERGPQETQYF.

This chain links TRBV14 with TRBJ1-6; D unresolved. Germline V CDR1 and CDR2: SGHDN, FVKESK. The V end was cut by 0 bases, the J end by 0 bases, with 15 bases between. The length of the CDR3 is 19 residues. The CDR3: CASSQDRKRESSYNSPLHF. The CDR3 DNA sequence: TGTGCCAGCAGCCAAGACAGGAAAAGGGAGAGCTCCTATAATTCACCCCTCCACTTT.

The chain employs TRBV11-1 and TRBJ2-5; D uncertain. V lost 1 base and J 2 bases, leaving 8 bases between the germline ends. The CDR3 loop spans 14 amino acids. Germline V gene lookup returns CDR1 SGHAT and CDR2 FQDESV (reference sequence). CDR3 sequence: CASSLGSRQETQYF. The CDR3 DNA follows: TGTGCCAGCAGCTTAGGAAGCAGGCAAGAGACCCAGTACTTC.

V and J are TRBV29-1 and TRBJ1-1; a weak D match, TRBD1 (5 bases). The germline V gene has CDR1 SQVTM and CDR2 ANQGSEA. V was shortened by 4 bases and J by 1 base, with 10 bases between the two germline ends. The CDR3 runs to 13 residues. The CDR3 DNA follows: TGCAGCGTTGTGAGAGGGGAGAACACTGAAGCTTTCTTT. Translating gives CSVVRGENTEAFF.

The chain recombines TRBV3-1 (or the pseudogene TRBV3-2) with TRBJ1-3; the D is unclear. Per germline, CDR1 LGHDT and CDR2 YNNKEL (reference sequence). This CDR3 is built from 12 residues. V gave up 2 bases and J gave up 4 bases, with 3 bases separating them. The CDR3 is CASSQRGNTIYF. CDR3 sequence (DNA): TGTGCCAGCAGCCAACGAGGAAACACCATATATTTT.

The chain uses TRBV6-1 and TRBJ2-3; 14 bases line up with TRBD2. Germline CDR1 is MNHNS and CDR2 is SASEGT. This CDR3 comprises 18 residues. V lost 2 bases, J lost 6 bases, and 10 bases stayed unmatched. The DNA of the CDR3 is TGTGCCAGCAGTGAACTGACTAGCGGGGGGGTTCGTGGGGATACGCAGTATTTT. It translates to CASSELTSGGVRGDTQYF.

The genes are TRBV24-1 and TRBJ2-5; 14 positions agree with TRBD2. This CDR3 has 16 amino acids. V lost 5 bases, J lost 3 bases, and 4 bases stayed unmatched. CDR1 and CDR2 (germline): KGHDR, SFDVKD. The CDR3 sequence is CATSGGTSGREETQYF. The CDR3 DNA follows: TGTGCCACCAGTGGCGGGACTAGCGGGAGAGAAGAGACCCAGTACTTC.

The V gene is TRBV12-3 or TRBV12-4, the J gene TRBJ2-7; unclear D gene. This CDR3 is built from 13 residues. V shed 5 bases and J shed 3 bases, with 11 bases lying between them. In nucleotides, the CDR3 is TGTGCCAGCAGTGATGACATGGGCTACGAGCAGTACTTC. Amino acids: CASSDDMGYEQYF.

V usage is TRBV5-1 and J usage is TRBJ1-3; D ambiguous. This CDR3 has 16 residues. Trimming stripped 4 bases from V and 2 bases from J, with 16 bases between. Germline lookup yields CDR1 SGHRS and CDR2 YFSETQ. CDR3: CASSLFDPRAGNTIYF. For the CDR3, the DNA is TGCGCCAGCAGCCTTTTCGACCCGAGAGCTGGAAACACCATATATTTT.

This chain uses TRBV5-1 with TRBJ2-7; TRBD2 might be the D (5 bases). V was trimmed by 0 bases and J by 8 bases, leaving 21 bases between them. The CDR3 is made up of 16 amino acids. Germline CDR1 reads SGHRS; CDR2 reads YFSETQ. CDR3 loop: CASSLAGGGLLRKQYF. The CDR3 DNA reads as TGCGCCAGCAGCTTGGCAGGAGGAGGCCTTCTACGTAAGCAGTACTTC. Combining the CDR3 with reference TRBV5-1 and TRBJ2-7 gives the whole variable domain KAGVTQTPRYLIKTRGQQVTLSCSPISGHRSVSWYQQTPGQGLQFLFEYFSETQRNKGNFPGRFSGRQFSNSRSEMNVSTLELGDSALYLCASSLAGGGLLRKQYFGPGTRLTVT.

V is TRBV6-5 and J is TRBJ1-2; D not certain. The CDR3 contains 14 residues. Deletions cut 4 bases from V and 3 bases from J, with 12 bases between. Germline lookup yields CDR1 MNHEY and CDR2 SVGAGI. The CDR3 reads CASSSQGLDYGYTF. DNA of the CDR3: TGTGCCAGCAGTTCCCAAGGACTTGACTATGGCTACACCTTC.

Sample share makes this clone large (0.1 to 1%). The chain couples TRBV6-2 or TRBV6-3 to TRBJ1-1; 11 nucleotides agree with TRBD1. This CDR3 is 17 amino acids long. V dropped 2 bases and J dropped 2; count of bases not matched to a gene: 7. CDR1 MNHEY and CDR2 SVGEGT come from the germline V gene. CDR3 nucleotide sequence: TGTGCCAGCAGTTACCGAGGGACAGGGGGTAGAAACACTGAAGCTTTCTTT. It codes for CASSYRGTGGRNTEAFF.

A remark on this clone: Other DNA sequences in the sample encode the same CDR3. J is TRBJ2-2 and V is TRBV3-1 (or the pseudogene TRBV3-2), with D tentatively TRBD1 or TRBD2 (6 bases each). Germline V gene lookup returns CDR1 LGHDT and CDR2 YNNKEL (reference sequence). This CDR3 is built from 14 residues. The V end was cut by 0 bases, the J end by 5 bases, with 7 bases between. The CDR3 nucleotides read TGTGCCAGCAGCCAAGAAGGGGGGACCGGGGAGCTGTTTTTT. This encodes CASSQEGGTGELFF.

The J gene is TRBJ1-2, the V gene TRBV3-1 (or the pseudogene TRBV3-2); TRBD1 matches 9 bases. Unmatched junction bases numbered 8, after V lost 2 bases and J lost 7 bases. The CDR3 sequence is 15 residues long. Germline V gene lookup returns CDR1 LGHDT and CDR2 YNNKEL (reference sequence). Here the CDR3 DNA reads TGTGCCAGCAGCCAATTATCAACAGGGGGCTTTGGCTACACCTTC. This sequence encodes CASSQLSTGGFGYTF.

The chain is built from TRBV27 and TRBJ1-5; D might be TRBD1 (6 bases). There are 16 residues in the CDR3. V shed 3 bases and J shed 2 bases, with 14 bases lying between them. Germline V lookup: CDR1 MNHEY, CDR2 SMNVEV (reference sequence). Here the CDR3 reads CASSFLGGEGNQPQHF. The CDR3 bases are TGTGCCAGCAGTTTCCTTGGGGGCGAGGGCAATCAGCCCCAGCATTTT.

J is TRBJ1-1 and V is TRBV7-6, with D hard to call. Germline V gene sequence: CDR1 SGHVS, CDR2 FNYEAQ. The CDR3 is 15 amino acids. V was clipped by 4 bases and J by 6 bases, with 18 bases between them. The CDR3 region has the DNA TGTGCCAGCAGCTCCCCGGGTGTTGGTATGGCTGAAGCTTTCTTT. Its protein is CASSSPGVGMAEAFF. The variable domain in full, completed from reference TRBV7-6 and TRBJ1-1, reads GAGVSQSPRYKVTKRGQDVALRCDPISGHVSLYWYRQALGQGPEFLTYFNYEAQQDKSGLPNDRFSAERPEGSISTLTIQRTEQRDSAMYRCASSSPGVGMAEAFFGQGTRLTVV.

This clone was found once. This sequence joins TRBV7-8 and TRBJ2-6; D not certain. This CDR3 region has 14 residues. V lost 8 bases and J lost 2, with 10 bases in between. The V gene's germline CDR1 is SGHVS and CDR2 FQNEAQ. CDR3 nucleotides: TGTGCCAGCGATCGGGTGGCTGGGGCCAACGTCCTGACTTTC. Protein sequence: CASDRVAGANVLTF.